This TCR beta chain was sequenced for a study of early T cells in non-severe SARS-CoV-2 infection. The wider study: Chains were not paired, and sequencing was done on bulk RNA from unsorted whole blood. Findings and limits, study-wide: Comparison of clonotypes with VDJdb favored anti-spike CD8 responses while missing private and CD4 specificities.

Individual cDNA molecules were tagged with unique molecular identifiers, the study reported. Via MiXCR, TCRdb re-called the 5' RACE reads, giving one row per CDR3 protein. In the table there are tens of thousands of distinct CDR3 sequences, 12% of which are singletons. The length of the CDR3 is 14 residues. Germline lookup yields CDR1 ENHRY and CDR2 SYGVKD. Trimming left V 4 bases short and J 2 bases short, with 12 bases between. About this clonotype: Antigen unknown.

The sample in question was whole blood, obtained at baseline. The chain links TRBV10-3 to TRBJ2-7; D remains unclear. The TCR comes from an adult who was a healthcare worker with PCR-confirmed SARS-CoV-2 infection or an uninfected control (not recorded which). CDR3 in amino acids: CAISAPGATYEQYF. The CDR3 DNA follows: TGTGCCATCAGTGCCCCGGGCGCCACCTACGAGCAGTACTTC.